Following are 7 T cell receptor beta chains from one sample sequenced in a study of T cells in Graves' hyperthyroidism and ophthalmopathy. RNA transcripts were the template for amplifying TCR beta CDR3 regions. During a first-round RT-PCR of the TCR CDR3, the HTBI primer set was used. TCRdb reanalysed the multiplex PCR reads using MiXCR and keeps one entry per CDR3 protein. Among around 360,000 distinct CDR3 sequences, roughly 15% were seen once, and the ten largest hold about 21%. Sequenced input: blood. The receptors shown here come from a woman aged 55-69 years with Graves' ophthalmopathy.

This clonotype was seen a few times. In DNA form, the CDR3 reads TGTGCCAGCTCGACGGGACTAGCGGGAGGGCCTGGTGAGACCCAGTACTTC. It translates to CASSTGLAGGPGETQYF. The chain couples TRBV2 to TRBJ2-5; 16 positions match TRBD2. The CDR3 sequence is 17 residues long. CDR1 SNHLY and CDR2 FYNNEI come from the germline V gene. With 8 bases clipped from V and 5 bases from J, the junction kept 11 bases outside the gene matches.

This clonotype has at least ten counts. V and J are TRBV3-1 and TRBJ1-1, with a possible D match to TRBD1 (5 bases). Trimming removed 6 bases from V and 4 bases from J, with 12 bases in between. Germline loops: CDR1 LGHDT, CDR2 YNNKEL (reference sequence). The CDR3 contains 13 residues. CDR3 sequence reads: CASRTARGTEAFF. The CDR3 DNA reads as TGTGCCAGCAGGACAGCCCGGGGCACTGAAGCTTTCTTT.

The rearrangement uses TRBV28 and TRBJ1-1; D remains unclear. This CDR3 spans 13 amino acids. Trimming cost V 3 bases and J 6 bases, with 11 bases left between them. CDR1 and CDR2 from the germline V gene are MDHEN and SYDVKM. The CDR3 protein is CASSFSNRAEAFF. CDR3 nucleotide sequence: TGTGCCAGCAGTTTCAGTAACCGGGCTGAAGCTTTCTTT.

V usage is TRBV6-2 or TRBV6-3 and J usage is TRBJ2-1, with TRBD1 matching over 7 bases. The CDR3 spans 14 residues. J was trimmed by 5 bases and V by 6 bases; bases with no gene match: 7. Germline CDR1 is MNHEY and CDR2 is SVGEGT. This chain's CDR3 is CASRPRDRHNEQFF. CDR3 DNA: TGTGCCAGCAGACCCCGGGACAGACACAATGAGCAGTTCTTC.

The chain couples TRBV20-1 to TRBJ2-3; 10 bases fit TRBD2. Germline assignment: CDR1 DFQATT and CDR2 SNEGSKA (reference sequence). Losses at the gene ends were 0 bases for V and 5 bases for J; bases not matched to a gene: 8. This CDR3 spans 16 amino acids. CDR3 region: CSARDRTAGGGDTQYF. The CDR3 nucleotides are TGCAGTGCTAGAGATCGCACAGCGGGAGGGGGAGATACGCAGTATTTT.

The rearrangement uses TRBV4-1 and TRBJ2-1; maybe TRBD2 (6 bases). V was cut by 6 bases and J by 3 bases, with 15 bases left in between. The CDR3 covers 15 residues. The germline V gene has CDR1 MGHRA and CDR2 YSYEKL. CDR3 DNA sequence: TGCGCCAGCAGTCCAAGCGGGCTAAGCTACAATGAGCAGTTCTTC. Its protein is CASSPSGLSYNEQFF.

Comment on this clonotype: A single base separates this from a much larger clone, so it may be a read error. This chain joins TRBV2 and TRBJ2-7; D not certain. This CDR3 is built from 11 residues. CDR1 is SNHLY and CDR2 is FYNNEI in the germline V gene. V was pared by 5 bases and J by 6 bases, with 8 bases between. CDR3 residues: CASSWGSEQYF. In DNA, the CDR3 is TGTGCCAGCAGTTGGGGATCCGAGCAGTACTTC. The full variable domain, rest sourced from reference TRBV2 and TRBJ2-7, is EPEVTQTPSHQVTQMGQEVILRCVPISNHLYFYWYRQILGQKVEFLVSFYNNEISEKSEIFDDQFSVERPDGSNFTLKIRSTKLEDSAMYFCASSWGSEQYFGPGTRLTVT.